This T cell receptor beta chain was found in a study of blood T cell repertoires in COVID-19. Study details: Acute and convalescent COVID-19 samples came from the United States, Italy and Spain. T cells, B-cell-depleted T cells, or PBMCs provided the cDNA or gDNA that served as material.

Trimming at V came to 0 bases and at J to 1 base, leaving 4 bases not matched to a gene. This CDR3 region has 17 residues. Looked up from germline, CDR1 is SGHRS and CDR2 is YFSETQ. Only one count was recorded for this clone. Original methodology: Amplification of reference gene primers provided the estimated nucleated cell counts. TCRdb's table, derived via immunoSEQ multiplex PCR, lists solely in-frame clones and lacks some. The D gene and trimming were derived from the DNA, and the V and J assignments and clone size from that table. The table records approximately 68,000 clones, around nine tenths of them present only once.

The chain recombines TRBV5-1 with TRBJ2-3, with 11 bases that match TRBD2. The sequenced material came from peripheral blood. This clonotype was sampled from a woman in her sixties with acute or convalescent COVID-19. In nucleotides, the CDR3 is TGCGCCAGCAGCTTGGAACTAGCGGGGGCGGGCACAGATACGCAGTATTTT. Encoded protein: CASSLELAGAGTDTQYF. The whole variable domain, remainder taken from reference TRBV5-1 and TRBJ2-3, is KAGVTQTPRYLIKTRGQQVTLSCSPISGHRSVSWYQQTPGQGLQFLFEYFSETQRNKGNFPGRFSGRQFSNSRSEMNVSTLELGDSALYLCASSLELAGAGTDTQYFGPGTRLTVL.